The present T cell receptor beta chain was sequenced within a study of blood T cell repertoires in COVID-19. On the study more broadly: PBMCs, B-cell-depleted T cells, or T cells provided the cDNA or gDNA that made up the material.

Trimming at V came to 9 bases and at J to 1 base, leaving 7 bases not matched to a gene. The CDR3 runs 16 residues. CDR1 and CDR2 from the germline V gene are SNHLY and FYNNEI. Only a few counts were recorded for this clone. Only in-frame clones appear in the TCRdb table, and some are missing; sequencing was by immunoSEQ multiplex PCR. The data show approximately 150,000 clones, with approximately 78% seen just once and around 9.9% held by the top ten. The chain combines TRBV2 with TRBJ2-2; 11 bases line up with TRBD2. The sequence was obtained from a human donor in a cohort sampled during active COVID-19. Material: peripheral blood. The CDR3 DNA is TGTGCCAGGAAGTCCGGGACTAGCGGGAACACCGGGGAGCTGTTTTTT. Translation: CARKSGTSGNTGELFF.